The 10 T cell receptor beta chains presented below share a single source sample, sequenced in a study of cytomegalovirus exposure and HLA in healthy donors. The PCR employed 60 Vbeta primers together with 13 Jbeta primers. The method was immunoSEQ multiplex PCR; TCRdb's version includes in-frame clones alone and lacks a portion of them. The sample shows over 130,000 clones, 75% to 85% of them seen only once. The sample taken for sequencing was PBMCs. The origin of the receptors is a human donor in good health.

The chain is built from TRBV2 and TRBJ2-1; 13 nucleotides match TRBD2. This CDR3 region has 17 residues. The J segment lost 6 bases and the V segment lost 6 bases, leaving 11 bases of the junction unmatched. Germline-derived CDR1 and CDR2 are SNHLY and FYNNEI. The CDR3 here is CASRGTIGLAGVNEQFF. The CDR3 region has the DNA TGTGCCAGCAGGGGTACCATTGGACTAGCGGGAGTCAATGAGCAGTTCTTC.

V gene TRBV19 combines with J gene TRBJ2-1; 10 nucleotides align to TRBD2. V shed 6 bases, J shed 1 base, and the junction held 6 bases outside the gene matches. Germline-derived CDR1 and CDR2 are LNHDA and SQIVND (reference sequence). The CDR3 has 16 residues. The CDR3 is CASSRASGSSYNEQFF. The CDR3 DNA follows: TGTGCCAGTAGCAGAGCTAGCGGGAGTTCCTACAATGAGCAGTTCTTC.

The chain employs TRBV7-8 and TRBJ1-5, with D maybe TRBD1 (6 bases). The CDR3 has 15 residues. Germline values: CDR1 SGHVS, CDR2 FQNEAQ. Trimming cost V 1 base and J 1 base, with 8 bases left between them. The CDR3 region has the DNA TGTGCCAGCAGCTTAGAGGACAGCAGCAATCAGCCCCAGCATTTT. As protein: CASSLEDSSNQPQHF.

CDR3 nucleotide sequence: TGTGCCAGTAGTATCGAAGTGAGTAGCTCCTACGAGCAGTACTTC. Protein product: CASSIEVSSSYEQYF. The chain is built from TRBV19 and TRBJ2-7; no clear D. Trimming shortened V by 3 bases and J by 0 bases, and 12 bases separated the two germline ends. The V gene's germline CDR1 is LNHDA and CDR2 SQIVND (reference sequence). The CDR3 spans 15 residues.

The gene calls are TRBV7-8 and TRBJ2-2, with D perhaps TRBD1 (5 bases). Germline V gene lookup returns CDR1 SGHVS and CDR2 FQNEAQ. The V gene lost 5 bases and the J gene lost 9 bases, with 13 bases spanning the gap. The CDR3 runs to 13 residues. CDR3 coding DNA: TGTGCCAGCAGCGTGACACAGGCCCGGGAGCTGTTTTTT. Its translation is CASSVTQARELFF.

The CDR3, as DNA: TGTGCCTGGATGGGCAGGGGCTCCACCGGGGAGCTGTTTTTT. Translation: CAWMGRGSTGELFF. This chain links TRBV30 with TRBJ2-2; TRBD1 is a possible D gene (6 bases). This CDR3 comprises 14 residues. With 4 bases removed from V and 4 bases from J, the gap between germline ends came to 13 bases. Germline loops: CDR1 GTSNPN, CDR2 SVGIG (reference sequence).

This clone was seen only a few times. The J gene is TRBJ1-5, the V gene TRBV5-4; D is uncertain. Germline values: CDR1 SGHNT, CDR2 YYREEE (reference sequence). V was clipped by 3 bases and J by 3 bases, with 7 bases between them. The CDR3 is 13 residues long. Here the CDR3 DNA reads TGTGCCAGCAGCTACGGGAACAATCAGCCCCAGCATTTT. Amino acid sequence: CASSYGNNQPQHF. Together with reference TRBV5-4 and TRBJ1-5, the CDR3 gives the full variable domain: ETGVTQSPTHLIKTRGQQVTLRCSSQSGHNTVSWYQQALGQGPQFIFQYYREEENGRGNFPPRFSGLQFPNYSSELNVNALELDDSALYLCASSYGNNQPQHFGDGTRLSIL.

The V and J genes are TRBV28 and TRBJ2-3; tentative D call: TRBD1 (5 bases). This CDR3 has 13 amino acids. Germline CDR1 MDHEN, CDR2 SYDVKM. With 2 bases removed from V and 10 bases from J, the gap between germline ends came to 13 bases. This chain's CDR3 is CASSLPGPRPQYF. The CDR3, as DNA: TGTGCCAGCAGTTTACCAGGGCCTAGACCGCAGTATTTT.

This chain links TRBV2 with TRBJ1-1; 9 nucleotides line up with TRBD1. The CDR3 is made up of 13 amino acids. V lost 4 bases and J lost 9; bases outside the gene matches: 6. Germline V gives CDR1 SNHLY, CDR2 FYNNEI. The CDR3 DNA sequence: TGTGCCAGCAGTGTAGGGGGGACAGGGAAAGCTTTCTTT. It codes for CASSVGGTGKAFF.

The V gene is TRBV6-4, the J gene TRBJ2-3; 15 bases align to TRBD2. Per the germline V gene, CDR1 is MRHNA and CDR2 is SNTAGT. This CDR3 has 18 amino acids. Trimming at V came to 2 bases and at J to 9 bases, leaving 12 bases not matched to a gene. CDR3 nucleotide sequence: TGTGCCAGCAGTGACGTCCGGACTAGCGGGGGGGCTGGAAGGACGCAGTATTTT. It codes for CASSDVRTSGGAGRTQYF.